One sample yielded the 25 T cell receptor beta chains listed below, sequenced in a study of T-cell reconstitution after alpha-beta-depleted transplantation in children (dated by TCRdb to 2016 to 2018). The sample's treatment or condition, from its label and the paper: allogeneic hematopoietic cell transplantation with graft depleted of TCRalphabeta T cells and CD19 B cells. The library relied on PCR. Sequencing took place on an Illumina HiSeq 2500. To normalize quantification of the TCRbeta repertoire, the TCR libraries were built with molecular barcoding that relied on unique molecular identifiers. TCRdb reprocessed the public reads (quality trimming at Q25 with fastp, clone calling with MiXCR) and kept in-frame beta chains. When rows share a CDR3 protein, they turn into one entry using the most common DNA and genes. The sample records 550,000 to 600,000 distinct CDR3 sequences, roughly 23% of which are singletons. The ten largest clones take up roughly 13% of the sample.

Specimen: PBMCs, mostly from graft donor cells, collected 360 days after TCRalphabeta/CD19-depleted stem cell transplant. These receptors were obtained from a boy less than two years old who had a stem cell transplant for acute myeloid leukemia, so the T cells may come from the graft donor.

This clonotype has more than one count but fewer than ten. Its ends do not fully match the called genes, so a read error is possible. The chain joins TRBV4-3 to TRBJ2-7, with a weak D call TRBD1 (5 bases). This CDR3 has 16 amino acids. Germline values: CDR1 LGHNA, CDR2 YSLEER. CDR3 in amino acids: CASSQKKAGFSYEQYF. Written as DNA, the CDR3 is TGCGCCAGCAGCCAAAAGAAGGCAGGGTTCTCCTACGAGCAGTATTTC.

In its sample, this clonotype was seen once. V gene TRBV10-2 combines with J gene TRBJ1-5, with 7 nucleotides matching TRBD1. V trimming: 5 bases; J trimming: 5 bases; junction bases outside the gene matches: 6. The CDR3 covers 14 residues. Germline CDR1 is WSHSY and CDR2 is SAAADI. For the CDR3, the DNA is TGCGCCAGCAGTCAATTACAGGGGTATCAGCCCCAGCATTTT. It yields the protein CASSQLQGYQPQHF.

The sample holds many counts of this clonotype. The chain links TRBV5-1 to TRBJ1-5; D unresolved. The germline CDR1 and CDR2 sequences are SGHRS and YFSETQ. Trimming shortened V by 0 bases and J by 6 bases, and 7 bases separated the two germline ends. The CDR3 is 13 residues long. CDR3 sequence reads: CASSLAGSQPQHF. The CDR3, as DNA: TGCGCCAGCAGCTTGGCAGGAAGTCAGCCCCAGCATTTT. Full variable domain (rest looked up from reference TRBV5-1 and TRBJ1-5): KAGVTQTPRYLIKTRGQQVTLSCSPISGHRSVSWYQQTPGQGLQFLFEYFSETQRNKGNFPGRFSGRQFSNSRSEMNVSTLELGDSALYLCASSLAGSQPQHFGDGTRLSIL.

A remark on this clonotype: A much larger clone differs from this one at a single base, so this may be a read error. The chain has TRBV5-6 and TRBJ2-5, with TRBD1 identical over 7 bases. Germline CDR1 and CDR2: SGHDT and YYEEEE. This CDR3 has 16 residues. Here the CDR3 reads CASRSYRDSEQGTQYF. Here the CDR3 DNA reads TGTGCCAGCAGGTCGTACCGGGACAGCGAACAAGGGACCCAGTACTTC.

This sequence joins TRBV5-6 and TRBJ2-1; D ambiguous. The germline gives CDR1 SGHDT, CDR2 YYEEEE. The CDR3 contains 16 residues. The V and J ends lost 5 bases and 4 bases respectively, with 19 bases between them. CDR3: CASRSLDAEGYNEQFF. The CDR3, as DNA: TGTGCCAGCAGAAGCTTGGATGCTGAAGGGTACAATGAGCAGTTCTTC.

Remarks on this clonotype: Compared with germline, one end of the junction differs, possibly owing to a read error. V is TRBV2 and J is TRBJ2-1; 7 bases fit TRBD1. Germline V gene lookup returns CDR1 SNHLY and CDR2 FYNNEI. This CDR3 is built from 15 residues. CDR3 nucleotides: TGCACCAGCAGTCTAGGGACAGCCTCCCACAATGACCAGTTCTTT. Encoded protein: CTSSLGTASHNDQFF.

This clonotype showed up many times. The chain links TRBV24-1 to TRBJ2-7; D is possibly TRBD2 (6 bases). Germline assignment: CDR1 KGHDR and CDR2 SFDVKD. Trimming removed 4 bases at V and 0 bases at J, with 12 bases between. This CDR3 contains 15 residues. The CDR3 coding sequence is TGTGCCACCAGTGAGGCGGGGAGTACCTCCTACGAGCAGTACTTC. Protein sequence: CATSEAGSTSYEQYF.

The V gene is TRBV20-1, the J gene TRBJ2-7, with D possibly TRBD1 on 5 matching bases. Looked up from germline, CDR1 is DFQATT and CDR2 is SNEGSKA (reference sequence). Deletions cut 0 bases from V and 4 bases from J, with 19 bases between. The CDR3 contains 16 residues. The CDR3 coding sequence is TGCAGTGCTAGAGATCAATCATGGGGCACCTCGTACGAGCAGTACTTC. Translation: CSARDQSWGTSYEQYF.

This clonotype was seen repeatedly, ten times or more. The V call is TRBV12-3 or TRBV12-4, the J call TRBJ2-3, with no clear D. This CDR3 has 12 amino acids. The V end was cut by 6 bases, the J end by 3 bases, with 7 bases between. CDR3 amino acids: CASSQRTDTQYF. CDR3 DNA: TGTGCCAGCAGCCAACGGACAGATACGCAGTATTTT.

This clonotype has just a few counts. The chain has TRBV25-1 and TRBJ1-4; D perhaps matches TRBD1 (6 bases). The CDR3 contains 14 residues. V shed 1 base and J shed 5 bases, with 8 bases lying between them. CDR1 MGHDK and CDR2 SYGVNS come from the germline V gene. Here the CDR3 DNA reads TGTGCCAGCAGTGAATTCACAGGGAATGAAAAACTGTTTTTT. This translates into CASSEFTGNEKLFF.

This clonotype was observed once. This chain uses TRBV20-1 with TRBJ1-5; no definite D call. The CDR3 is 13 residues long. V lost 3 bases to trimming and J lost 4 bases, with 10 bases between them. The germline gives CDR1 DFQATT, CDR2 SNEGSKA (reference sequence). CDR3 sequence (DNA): TGCAGTGCTAGGAGGGTGGAAAATCAGCCCCAGCATTTT. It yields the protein CSARRVENQPQHF.

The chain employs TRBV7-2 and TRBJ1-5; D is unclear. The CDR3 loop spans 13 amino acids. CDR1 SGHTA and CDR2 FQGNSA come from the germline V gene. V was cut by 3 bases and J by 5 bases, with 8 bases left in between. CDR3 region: CASSFISDQPQHF. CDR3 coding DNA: TGTGCCAGCAGCTTTATCTCTGATCAGCCCCAGCATTTT.

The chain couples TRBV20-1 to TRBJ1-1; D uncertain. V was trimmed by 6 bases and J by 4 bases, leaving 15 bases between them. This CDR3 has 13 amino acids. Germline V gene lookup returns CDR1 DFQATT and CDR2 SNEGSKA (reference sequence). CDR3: CSAAYTGGTEAFF. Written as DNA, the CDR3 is TGCAGTGCCGCCTATACGGGAGGCACTGAAGCTTTCTTT.

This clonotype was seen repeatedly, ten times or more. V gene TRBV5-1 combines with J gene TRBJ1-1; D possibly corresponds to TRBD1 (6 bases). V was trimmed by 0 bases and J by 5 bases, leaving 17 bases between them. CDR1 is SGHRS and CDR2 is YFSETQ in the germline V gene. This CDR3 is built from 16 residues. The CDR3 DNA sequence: TGCGCCAGCAGCTTGGGGCAGGGGTCTTGGAAGACTGAAGCTTTCTTT. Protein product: CASSLGQGSWKTEAFF.

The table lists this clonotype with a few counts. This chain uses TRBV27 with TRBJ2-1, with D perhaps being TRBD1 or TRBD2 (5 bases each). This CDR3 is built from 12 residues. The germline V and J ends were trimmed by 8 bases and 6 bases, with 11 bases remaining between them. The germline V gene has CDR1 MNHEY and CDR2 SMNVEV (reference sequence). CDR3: CASLGEGNEQFF. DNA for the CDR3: TGTGCCAGCTTGGGGGAAGGCAATGAGCAGTTCTTC.

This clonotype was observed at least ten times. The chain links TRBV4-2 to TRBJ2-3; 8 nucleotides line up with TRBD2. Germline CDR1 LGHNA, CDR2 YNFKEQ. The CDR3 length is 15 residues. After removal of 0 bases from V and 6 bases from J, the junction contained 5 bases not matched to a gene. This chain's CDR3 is CASSQEGLGDDTQYF. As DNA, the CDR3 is TGTGCCAGCAGCCAAGAGGGACTAGGGGATGATACGCAGTATTTT.

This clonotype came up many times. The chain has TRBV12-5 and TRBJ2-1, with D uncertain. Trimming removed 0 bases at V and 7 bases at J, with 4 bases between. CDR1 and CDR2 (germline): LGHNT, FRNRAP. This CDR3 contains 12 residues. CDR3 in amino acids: CASGLVRNEQFF. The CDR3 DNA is TGTGCTAGTGGTTTGGTAAGGAATGAGCAGTTCTTC.

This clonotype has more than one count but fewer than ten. This chain's CDR3 is CSVGGRGGTDTQYF. The CDR3 DNA reads as TGCAGCGTTGGAGGTCGGGGGGGCACAGATACGCAGTATTTT. The rearrangement joins TRBV29-1 to TRBJ2-3, with TRBD2 matching 7 bases. The length of the CDR3 is 14 residues. Per germline, CDR1 SQVTM and CDR2 ANQGSEA. The ends lost 4 bases at V and 1 base at J; junction bases unmatched: 5.

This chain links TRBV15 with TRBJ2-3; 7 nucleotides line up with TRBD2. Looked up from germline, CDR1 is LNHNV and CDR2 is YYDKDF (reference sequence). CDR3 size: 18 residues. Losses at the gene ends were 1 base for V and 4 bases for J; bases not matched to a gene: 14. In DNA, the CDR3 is TGTGCCACCAGCAGAGCATCTGACCCCCGGGGGGAGGCAGATACGCAGTATTTT. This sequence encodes CATSRASDPRGEADTQYF.

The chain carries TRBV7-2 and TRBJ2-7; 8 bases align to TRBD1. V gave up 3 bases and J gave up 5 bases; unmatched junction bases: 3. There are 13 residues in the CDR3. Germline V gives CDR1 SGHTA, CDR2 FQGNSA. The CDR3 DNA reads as TGTGCCAGCAGCTTGCAGGGGGCGAACGAGCAGTACTTC. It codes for CASSLQGANEQYF.

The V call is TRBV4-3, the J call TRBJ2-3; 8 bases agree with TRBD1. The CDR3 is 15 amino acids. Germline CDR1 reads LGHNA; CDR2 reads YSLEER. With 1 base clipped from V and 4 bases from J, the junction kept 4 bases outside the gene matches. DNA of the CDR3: TGCGCCAGCAGCCAAGGACAGGGGTGGGCAGATACGCAGTATTTT. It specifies CASSQGQGWADTQYF.

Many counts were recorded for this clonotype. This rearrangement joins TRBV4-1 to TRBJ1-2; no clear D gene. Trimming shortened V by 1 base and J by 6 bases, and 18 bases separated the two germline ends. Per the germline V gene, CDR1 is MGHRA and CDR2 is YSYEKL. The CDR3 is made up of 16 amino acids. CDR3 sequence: CASSQGEDRAKDGYTF. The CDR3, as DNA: TGCGCCAGCAGCCAAGGAGAAGACCGGGCAAAAGATGGCTACACCTTC.

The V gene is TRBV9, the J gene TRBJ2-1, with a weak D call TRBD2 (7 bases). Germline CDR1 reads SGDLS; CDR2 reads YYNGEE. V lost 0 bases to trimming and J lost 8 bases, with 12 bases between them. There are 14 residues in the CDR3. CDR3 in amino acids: CASSVVGGLHEQFF. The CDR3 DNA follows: TGTGCCAGCAGCGTAGTCGGGGGGCTACATGAGCAGTTCTTC.

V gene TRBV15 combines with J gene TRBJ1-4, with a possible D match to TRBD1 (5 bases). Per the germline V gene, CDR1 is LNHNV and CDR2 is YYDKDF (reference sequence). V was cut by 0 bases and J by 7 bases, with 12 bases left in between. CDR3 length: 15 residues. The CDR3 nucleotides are TGTGCCACCAGCAGAGATCAGGGAGGGGTTGAAAAACTGTTTTTT. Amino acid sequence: CATSRDQGGVEKLFF.

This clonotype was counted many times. The CDR3 sequence is CASSFRDRGQTEAFF. The CDR3 nucleotides are TGTGCCAGCAGCTTCCGGGACAGGGGGCAAACTGAAGCTTTCTTT. The V gene is TRBV7-9, the J gene TRBJ1-1; 12 bases agree with TRBD1. In germline, CDR1 is SEHNR, CDR2 FQNEAQ (reference sequence). The V gene end was trimmed by 3 bases and the J gene end by 5 bases; junction bases not matched to a gene: 4. The CDR3 is 15 amino acids.